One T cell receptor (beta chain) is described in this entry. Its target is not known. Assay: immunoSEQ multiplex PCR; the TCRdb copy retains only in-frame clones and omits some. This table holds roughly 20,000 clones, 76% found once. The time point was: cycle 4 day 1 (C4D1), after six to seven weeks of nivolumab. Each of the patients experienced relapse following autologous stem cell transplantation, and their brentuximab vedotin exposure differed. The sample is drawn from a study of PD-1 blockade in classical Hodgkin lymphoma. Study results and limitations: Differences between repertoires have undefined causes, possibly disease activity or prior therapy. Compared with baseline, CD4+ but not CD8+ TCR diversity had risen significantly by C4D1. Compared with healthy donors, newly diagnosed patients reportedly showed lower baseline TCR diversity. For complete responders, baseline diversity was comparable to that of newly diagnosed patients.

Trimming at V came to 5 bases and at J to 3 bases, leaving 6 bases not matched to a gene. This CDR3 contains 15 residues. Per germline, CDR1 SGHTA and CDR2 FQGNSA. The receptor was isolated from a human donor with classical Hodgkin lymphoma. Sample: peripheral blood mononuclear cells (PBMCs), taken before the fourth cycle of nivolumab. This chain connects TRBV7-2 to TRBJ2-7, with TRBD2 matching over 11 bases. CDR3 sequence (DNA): TGTGCCAGCAGCCCAAGACTAGCGGGGAACTACGAGCAGTACTTC. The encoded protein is CASSPRLAGNYEQYF.